Given below is one TCR beta chain in context. Its antigen is unidentified. Germline V gene lookup returns CDR1 SQVTM and CDR2 ANQGSEA. The CDR3 runs 12 residues. V was trimmed by 4 bases and J by 5 bases, leaving 10 bases between them. Measured with immunoSEQ multiplex PCR; TCRdb has only the in-frame clones, and not every one. The data contain some 450,000 clones, 90% of them singletons. Treatment noted: approximately 18 received Ad26.COV2.S at low or high dose, single or two shots; several received placebo; per-sample allocation not given. Sampling took place 63 days after the first vaccine or placebo injection. Whoever gave the sample was an adult aged 18-55 years in Boston. This record comes from a study of Ad26.COV2.S vaccination and SARS-CoV-2 variants. Study background: By the intramuscular route, Ad26.COV2.S was given once, or twice 56 days apart. Study-wide results and caveats: Participants in the vaccine arm had higher spike-specific TCR breadth; placebo recipients had lower. Estimates derived from TCR breadth and depth analyses may have underestimated total T cell responses.

The sequencing here drew on peripheral blood, taken in a trial of Ad26.COV2.S vaccine versus placebo. This TCR came from a person between 18 and 65 years old who received the Ad26.COV2.S COVID-19 vaccine or a placebo. The rearrangement uses TRBV29-1 and TRBJ2-3; TRBD1 or TRBD2 may be the D gene (5 bases each). CDR3 coding DNA: TGCAGCGTTGTTTGGGGGAGAGATACGCAGTATTTT. As protein: CSVVWGRDTQYF.